What follows are 27 T cell receptor beta chains derived from one specimen sequenced in a study of cytotoxic CD8 clonotypes in ibrutinib-treated CLL. The protocol was immunoSEQ multiplex PCR, while the TCRdb copy is restricted to in-frame clones and leaves out a portion. The profile covers tens of thousands of clones, with less than 70% appearing a single time and over 10% taken by the ten largest. Source: PBMCs, taken after 12 months of ibrutinib treatment. All receptors come from a human donor with chronic lymphocytic leukemia.

The rearrangement links TRBV11-2 to TRBJ2-1, with D unresolved. Germline CDR1 SGHAT, CDR2 FQNNGV. Trimming stripped 3 bases from V and 8 bases from J, with 8 bases between. This CDR3 has 12 amino acids. CDR3 in DNA: TGTGCCAGCAGCTTCCCAACCGATGAGCAGTTCTTC. Encoded protein: CASSFPTDEQFF.

The chain has TRBV7-3 and TRBJ2-7; 9 bases are shared with TRBD1. J gave up 3 bases and V 5 bases, and 5 bases lay outside the gene matches. The V gene's germline CDR1 is SGHTA and CDR2 FQGTGA. The CDR3 loop spans 14 amino acids. The CDR3 DNA is TGTGCCAGCAGCCGAACAGGGGGCGACTACGAGCAGTACTTC. Amino acids: CASSRTGGDYEQYF.

This clone was observed a handful of times. The V call is TRBV19, the J call TRBJ2-5; a weak D match, TRBD1 (6 bases). V was trimmed by 6 bases and J by 3 bases, leaving 17 bases between them. Germline V gene data show CDR1 as LNHDA and CDR2 as SQIVND (reference sequence). The CDR3 length is 15 residues. The CDR3 nucleotides read TGTGCCAGTAGAAAGCCAGGGGCCTCTGAAGAGACCCAGTACTTC. It codes for CASRKPGASEETQYF.

J is TRBJ1-2 and V is TRBV28, with D possibly matching TRBD1 (5 bases). Germline loops: CDR1 MDHEN, CDR2 SYDVKM. With 3 bases removed from V and 7 bases from J, the gap between germline ends came to 9 bases. CDR3 size: 12 residues. Written as DNA, the CDR3 is TGTGCCAGCAGTTTCCGGGACTCTGGCTACACCTTC. This gives the protein CASSFRDSGYTF.

This clone occurred once. The rearrangement links TRBV5-1 to TRBJ2-3, with D unresolved. Germline loops: CDR1 SGHRS, CDR2 YFSETQ. Between the trimmed V and J ends, which lost 5 bases and 2 bases, there was a span of 12 bases. The length of the CDR3 is 14 residues. Written as DNA, the CDR3 is TGCGCCAGCAGTCCCCTGCGCGCCACAGATACGCAGTATTTT. It codes for CASSPLRATDTQYF.

V usage is TRBV2 and J usage is TRBJ1-2; no reliable D call. The germline V gene has CDR1 SNHLY and CDR2 FYNNEI. The V end lost 6 bases, the J end lost 1 base, and 12 bases lay between the germline ends. The CDR3 length is 14 residues. The CDR3 region is CASSPVTNNYGYTF. CDR3 sequence (DNA): TGTGCCAGCAGCCCCGTGACAAATAACTATGGCTACACCTTC.

The count of this clone is one. The chain links TRBV9 to TRBJ2-5; 10 bases fit TRBD2. The germline gives CDR1 SGDLS, CDR2 YYNGEE. This CDR3 contains 17 residues. V lost 0 bases, J lost 9 bases, and 14 bases stayed unmatched. The CDR3 sequence: CASSVASGGEQEKAQYF. CDR3 nucleotide sequence: TGTGCCAGCAGCGTAGCCAGCGGGGGGGAACAAGAGAAGGCCCAGTACTTC. The complete variable domain, with remaining parts taken from reference TRBV9 and TRBJ2-5, reads DSGVTQTPKHLITATGQRVTLRCSPRSGDLSVYWYQQSLDQGLQFLIQYYNGEERAKGNILERFSAQQFPDLHSELNLSSLELGDSALYFCASSVASGGEQEKAQYFGPGTRLLVL.

This clone was counted once. The chain carries TRBV5-1 and TRBJ2-1; D gene ambiguous. Germline loops: CDR1 SGHRS, CDR2 YFSETQ. The CDR3 length is 11 residues. The V end was cut by 3 bases, the J end by 5 bases, with 3 bases between. The CDR3 region is CASSSDNEQFF. The CDR3 DNA reads as TGCGCCAGCAGCTCGGACAATGAGCAGTTCTTC.

This clone was detected once. The chain uses TRBV10-3 and TRBJ2-3; 7 bases align to TRBD2. Germline lookup yields CDR1 ENHRY and CDR2 SYGVKD. The CDR3 totals 20 residues. Trimming at V came to 3 bases and at J to 0 bases, leaving 18 bases not matched to a gene. CDR3 residues: CAISDPPRSTSPRSTDTQYF. CDR3 coding DNA: TGTGCCATCAGTGACCCCCCTAGATCGACTAGCCCTCGTAGCACAGATACGCAGTATTTT.

The chain is built from TRBV19 and TRBJ2-3; 7 positions agree with TRBD2. The CDR3 has 16 residues. Germline trimming cut 4 bases from V and 3 bases from J; bases unmatched to any gene: 10. Germline V gene data show CDR1 as LNHDA and CDR2 as SQIVND (reference sequence). As DNA, the CDR3 is TGTGCCAGTAGTACAGTTAGCGGGCGGGGGACAGATACGCAGTATTTT. Translated, it gives CASSTVSGRGTDTQYF.

J is TRBJ2-1 and V is TRBV10-3, with D possibly matching TRBD2 (6 bases). CDR3 length equals 14 residues. Trimming stripped 4 bases from V and 7 bases from J, with 14 bases between. From germline, CDR1 is ENHRY and CDR2 SYGVKD. Written as DNA, the CDR3 is TGTGCCATCAGTGGAGGTGGAGGGAGGAATGAGCAGTTCTTC. Protein: CAISGGGGRNEQFF.

V and J are TRBV13 and TRBJ2-7; 7 bases align to TRBD1. CDR1 is PRHDT and CDR2 is FYEKMQ in the germline V gene (reference sequence). V was pared by 5 bases and J by 0 bases, with 10 bases of the junction left unmatched. The CDR3 length is 16 residues. Here the CDR3 reads CASSKPTGMGSYEQYF. The CDR3 nucleotides are TGTGCCAGCAGCAAACCGACAGGGATGGGCTCCTACGAGCAGTACTTC.

The CDR3 DNA reads as TGTGCCAGCAGTATCGACAGGGGTGGTGGAAACACCATATATTTT. This codes for CASSIDRGGGNTIYF. The chain joins TRBV27 to TRBJ1-3; 8 bases match TRBD1. The CDR3 is 15 residues long. Per germline, CDR1 MNHEY and CDR2 SMNVEV (reference sequence). Unmatched junction bases numbered 6, after V lost 5 bases and J lost 3 bases.

V and J are TRBV19 and TRBJ1-1; tentative D call: TRBD1 (5 bases). This CDR3 has 14 amino acids. Germline V gene sequence: CDR1 LNHDA, CDR2 SQIVND (reference sequence). V was shortened by 3 bases and J by 1 base, with 9 bases between the two germline ends. The DNA for the CDR3 is TGTGCCAGTAGTATGATCGGGGGGAACACTGAAGCTTTCTTT. This sequence encodes CASSMIGGNTEAFF.

About this clone itself: At one boundary the junction diverges from the germline segment, which might be a read error. The rearrangement joins TRBV7-3 to TRBJ1-2, with D maybe TRBD1 (5 bases). This CDR3 has 15 amino acids. CDR1 SGHTA and CDR2 FQGTGA come from the germline V gene. The CDR3 region has the DNA TGTGCCAGCAGCCTAACCGCAGGGCAGGGCTCCGGCTACACCTTC. This codes for CASSLTAGQGSGYTF.

The chain couples TRBV5-4 to TRBJ2-7, with D possibly being TRBD1 (6 bases). CDR3 size: 14 residues. V was trimmed by 9 bases and J by 2 bases, leaving 18 bases between them. Germline V gives CDR1 SGHNT, CDR2 YYREEE (reference sequence). CDR3 sequence: CATSSSGTTYEQYF. The DNA of the CDR3 is TGTGCCACCTCCTCTTCTGGGACAACCTACGAGCAGTACTTC.

The chain recombines TRBV10-3 with TRBJ1-1, with D possibly matching TRBD1 (5 bases). This CDR3 region has 17 residues. CDR1 and CDR2 (germline): ENHRY, SYGVKD. Trimming took off 0 bases at V and 2 bases at J, with 16 bases between the two ends. For the CDR3, the DNA is TGTGCCATCAGTGAGTCGATAACCGTCGGGGGTAACACTGAAGCTTTCTTT. As protein: CAISESITVGGNTEAFF.

This chain connects TRBV5-6 to TRBJ2-4, with D perhaps TRBD1 (5 bases). Germline CDR1 is SGHDT and CDR2 is YYEEEE. The CDR3 is made up of 14 amino acids. Deletions cut 4 bases from V and 3 bases from J, with 11 bases between. This CDR3 is CASSSRVVKNIQYF. The CDR3 DNA reads as TGTGCCAGCAGCAGCAGGGTAGTCAAAAACATTCAGTACTTC.

CDR3 amino acids: CASSMYLAGGGTDTQYF. As DNA, the CDR3 is TGCGCCAGCAGCATGTACCTAGCGGGGGGTGGCACAGATACGCAGTATTTT. This chain uses TRBV5-1 with TRBJ2-3, with TRBD2 matching over 11 bases. Germline CDR1 reads SGHRS; CDR2 reads YFSETQ. The junction had 8 bases not matched to a gene; V was cut back by 4 bases and J by 1 base. The CDR3 is 17 residues long.

V gene TRBV7-3 combines with J gene TRBJ1-5; TRBD1 aligns across 10 bases. Trimming took 2 bases from V and 4 from J; bases not matched to a gene: 2. Germline CDR1 reads SGHTA; CDR2 reads FQGTGA. The CDR3 has 15 amino acids. The CDR3 DNA reads TGTGCCAGCAGCTTAGCGGGACAGGGGAATCAGCCCCAGCATTTT. Encoded protein: CASSLAGQGNQPQHF.

The gene calls are TRBV11-1 and TRBJ1-4; D remains unclear. This CDR3 region has 14 residues. CDR1 SGHAT and CDR2 FQDESV come from the germline V gene (reference sequence). Trimming shortened V by 4 bases and J by 0 bases, and 6 bases separated the two germline ends. The CDR3 nucleotides are TGTGCCAGCAGCTCCCAGTCAACTAATGAAAAACTGTTTTTT. Protein product: CASSSQSTNEKLFF.

This clone is classed as medium-sized. The chain joins TRBV19 to TRBJ2-3; D may be TRBD1 or TRBD2 (5 bases each). In germline, CDR1 is LNHDA, CDR2 SQIVND (reference sequence). CDR3 length: 14 amino acids. Trimming cost V 5 bases and J 4 bases, with 13 bases left between them. CDR3 DNA sequence: TGTGCCAGTAGTGTGGGACGTCCGGCAGATACGCAGTATTTT. Translated, it gives CASSVGRPADTQYF.

The V and J genes are TRBV5-1 and TRBJ2-5; D could derive from TRBD1 or TRBD2 (6 bases each). The CDR3 loop spans 15 amino acids. Germline assignment: CDR1 SGHRS and CDR2 YFSETQ. V was cut by 10 bases and J by 4 bases, with 23 bases left in between. The CDR3 region has the DNA TGCGCCGTAACCCGGGACGGGGGCGATCGAGAGACCCAGTACTTC. Its translation: CAVTRDGGDRETQYF.

The V gene is TRBV6-4, the J gene TRBJ1-6, with a possible D match to TRBD1 (6 bases). V was pared by 5 bases and J by 10 bases, with 15 bases between. Per germline, CDR1 MRHNA and CDR2 SNTAGT. This CDR3 region has 14 residues. CDR3: CASSSQGSNSPLHF. The CDR3 DNA sequence: TGTGCCAGCAGTAGTCAGGGGTCGAACTCACCCCTCCACTTT.

The chain is built from TRBV11-3 and TRBJ2-1, with a tentative D call TRBD1 (5 bases). CDR3 size: 20 residues. V was cut by 0 bases and J by 9 bases, with 30 bases left in between. CDR1 is SGHNT and CDR2 is YENEEA in the germline V gene. The CDR3: CASSLDGPLFKGFHRGEQFF. CDR3 DNA sequence: TGTGCCAGCAGCTTAGATGGGCCCCTTTTTAAAGGGTTTCATAGGGGTGAGCAGTTCTTC.

This chain links TRBV6-1 with TRBJ1-4; D is undetermined. V dropped 6 bases and J dropped 4 bases, with 6 bases sitting between them. The V gene's germline CDR1 is MNHNS and CDR2 SASEGT. CDR3 length: 12 residues. The CDR3 sequence: CASRRNNEKLFF. CDR3 in DNA: TGTGCCAGCAGGCGGAATAATGAAAAACTGTTTTTT.

The gene calls are TRBV19 and TRBJ1-2; 11 nucleotides line up with TRBD1. This CDR3 has 15 residues. CDR1 and CDR2 from the germline V gene are LNHDA and SQIVND (reference sequence). Germline trimming cut 5 bases from V and 2 bases from J; bases unmatched to any gene: 4. The CDR3 bases are TGTGCCAGTAGTCCGCGGACAGGGGGCAACTATGGCTACACCTTC. It yields the protein CASSPRTGGNYGYTF.